This passage covers 8 T cell receptor beta chains from one sample sequenced in a study of shared clonotypes between healthy human individuals. Clones were read by immunoSEQ multiplex PCR, and TCRdb kept only the in-frame ones, dropping some. The sample comprises some 2.1 million clones, about 95% of which are singletons, and roughly 1% rests with the top ten. Naive CD8 cells lacked CD45RO and underwent positive selection for CCR7, leaving out terminally differentiated effector memory CD45RA+ cells. Sequencing was performed on naive CD8+ T cells sorted from blood. All receptors come from a man younger than 35 in good health.

The chain recombines TRBV13 with TRBJ1-2, with 7 bases identical to TRBD1. This CDR3 spans 14 amino acids. V was pared by 5 bases and J by 3 bases, with 6 bases of the junction left unmatched. The germline V gene encodes CDR1 PRHDT and CDR2 FYEKMQ (reference sequence). The CDR3 spells CASSHRGEYYGYTF. The CDR3, as DNA: TGTGCCAGCAGCCACAGGGGCGAATACTATGGCTACACCTTC. The complete variable domain, with remaining parts taken from reference TRBV13 and TRBJ1-2, reads AAGVIQSPRHLIKEKRETATLKCYPIPRHDTVYWYQQGPGQDPQFLISFYEKMQSDKGSIPDRFSAQQFSDYHSELNMSSLELGDSALYFCASSHRGEYYGYTFGSGTRLTVV.

Only one count was recorded for this clone. The chain couples TRBV7-6 to TRBJ1-3; D call uncertain. V lost 1 base to trimming and J lost 1 base, with 8 bases between them. Germline CDR1 and CDR2: SGHVS and FNYEAQ. The CDR3 is 15 residues long. As DNA, the CDR3 is TGTGCCAGCAGCTTAGGGGCGACTTCTGGAAACACCATATATTTT. It translates to CASSLGATSGNTIYF.

This clone was recorded only once. The J gene is TRBJ2-2, the V gene TRBV11-1; maybe TRBD2 (6 bases). Germline assignment: CDR1 SGHAT and CDR2 FQDESV (reference sequence). V gave up 5 bases and J gave up 1 base, with 14 bases separating them. This CDR3 is 16 amino acids long. Here the CDR3 reads CASSPPGTLNTGELFF. CDR3 coding DNA: TGTGCCAGCAGCCCTCCCGGGACTTTGAACACCGGGGAGCTGTTTTTT.

The rearrangement uses TRBV6-5 and TRBJ1-1; no definite D call. In germline, CDR1 is MNHEY, CDR2 SVGAGI. The V and J ends lost 5 bases and 3 bases respectively, with 10 bases between them. CDR3 length: 13 residues. This CDR3 reads CASSPRWDTEAFF. DNA of the CDR3: TGTGCCAGCAGTCCCCGGTGGGACACTGAAGCTTTCTTT.

The chain recombines TRBV7-6 with TRBJ2-2, with 7 nucleotides matching TRBD2. J lost 5 bases, V lost 11 bases, and 8 bases had no gene match. The CDR3 length is 13 residues. From germline, CDR1 is SGHVS and CDR2 FNYEAQ. The CDR3 region is CASSRGGTGELFF. The CDR3 DNA reads as TGTGCCTCTTCGCGGGGAGGGACCGGGGAGCTGTTTTTT. Using reference TRBV7-6 and TRBJ2-2 for the parts outside the CDR3, the full variable domain is GAGVSQSPRYKVTKRGQDVALRCDPISGHVSLYWYRQALGQGPEFLTYFNYEAQQDKSGLPNDRFSAERPEGSISTLTIQRTEQRDSAMYRCASSRGGTGELFFGEGSRLTVL.

This chain's CDR3 is CAISEDRGGEQYF. In nucleotides, the CDR3 is TGTGCCATCAGTGAGGACAGGGGTGGCGAGCAGTACTTC. The J gene is TRBJ2-7, the V gene TRBV10-3; 8 positions match TRBD1. This CDR3 comprises 13 residues. The trim removed 2 bases at V and 6 bases at J, leaving 3 bases unmatched. Germline CDR1 and CDR2: ENHRY and SYGVKD.

The rearrangement joins TRBV14 to TRBJ1-4; D gene ambiguous. Germline CDR1 and CDR2: SGHDN and FVKESK. V dropped 1 base and J dropped 8 bases, with 14 bases sitting between them. The CDR3 covers 15 residues. The CDR3 nucleotides read TGTGCCAGCAGCCAAGGAATTGAGGGCCCGGAAAAACTGTTTTTT. Its translation: CASSQGIEGPEKLFF.

V usage is TRBV28 and J usage is TRBJ1-1, with 10 nucleotides matching TRBD1. The trim removed 7 bases at V and 7 bases at J, leaving 9 bases unmatched. Germline V gene lookup returns CDR1 MDHEN and CDR2 SYDVKM. CDR3 length equals 14 residues. This CDR3 reads CASTEDRGHLEAFF. CDR3 in DNA: TGTGCCAGCACCGAAGACAGGGGGCACCTTGAAGCTTTCTTT. The entire variable domain, with the rest obtained from reference TRBV28 and TRBJ1-1, is as follows: DVKVTQSSRYLVKRTGEKVFLECVQDMDHENMFWYRQDPGLGLRLIYFSYDVKMKEKGDIPEGYSVSREKKERFSLILESASTNQTSMYLCASTEDRGHLEAFFGQGTRLTVV.